Each of the 22 T cell receptor beta chains below was sequenced from the same sample in a study of CD8+ T cells in alopecia areata (dated by TCRdb to the late 2010s). What this sample's time point label stands for: baseline before oral tofacitinib. From alopecia areata patients, peripheral blood was collected along with lesional scalp punch biopsies. Libraries were constructed by the immunoSEQ multiplex PCR assay. RNA was extracted from all samples and reverse transcribed into cDNA as template for TCR sequencing. Drawn from immuneACCESS, this table holds only the in-frame rearrangements with V and J called that TCRdb kept. Clones are partly lost; checked studies trace under half to an unresolved V gene and leave the rest unexplained. This sample comprises about 7,900 clones, around 52% of them detected only once. The ten largest clones capture 13% of the sample. The material was skin, obtained at week 0. All receptors come from a human donor with alopecia areata.

A single count supports this clone. One end of the junction does not line up with germline, which may come from a read error. This sequence joins TRBV5-6 and TRBJ2-7; the D gene is possibly TRBD2 (6 bases). This CDR3 has 13 amino acids. CDR1 is SGHDT, CDR2 YYEEEE, per germline. CDR3 nucleotide sequence: TGTGCCAGCAGCCACGGGATGGACTACGAACAGTACTTC. It translates to CASSHGMDYEQYF.

The chain links TRBV19 to TRBJ2-1; 9 bases are a match to TRBD2. Trimming removed 5 bases from V and 9 bases from J; junction bases left unmatched: 8. This CDR3 is built from 14 residues. Germline V CDR1 and CDR2: LNHDA, SQIVND (reference sequence). The CDR3 DNA follows: TGTGCCAGTAGTTTGGCGGGAGGGGCGGGTGAGCAGTTCTTC. It specifies CASSLAGGAGEQFF.

This clone showed up just once. The chain employs TRBV6-5 and TRBJ1-1; D remains unclear. V lost 0 bases and J lost 0, with 5 bases in between. Germline V lookup: CDR1 MNHEY, CDR2 SVGAGI. The CDR3 has 14 residues. DNA of the CDR3: TGTGCCAGCAGTTACTCCGGTGTGAACACTGAAGCTTTCTTT. It is translated as CASSYSGVNTEAFF.

J is TRBJ2-5 and V is TRBV5-1; no definite D call. From germline, CDR1 is SGHRS and CDR2 YFSETQ. V gave up 4 bases and J gave up 0 bases, with 10 bases separating them. CDR3 length: 14 amino acids. The CDR3 DNA sequence: TGCGCCAGCAGCCTGGGGAATTACCAAGAGACCCAGTACTTC. This encodes CASSLGNYQETQYF.

The rearrangement joins TRBV9 to TRBJ2-5; D unclear. V lost 2 bases, J lost 0 bases, and 8 bases lay in between. The CDR3 extends over 14 amino acids. CDR1 and CDR2 from the germline V gene are SGDLS and YYNGEE. DNA of the CDR3: TGTGCCAGCAGCGTCGTCCAGAACCAAGAGACCCAGTACTTC. Its translation: CASSVVQNQETQYF.

This clone appeared a few times. V usage is TRBV6-6 and J usage is TRBJ2-5; weak D call: TRBD1 (6 bases). The closer fit of TRBJ2-7 to the DNA end suggests the J call may be wrong. CDR1 is MNHNY and CDR2 is SVGAGI in the germline V gene (reference sequence). The CDR3 loop spans 14 amino acids. CDR3 amino acids: CASSISDRYYEQYF. CDR3 nucleotides: TGTGCCAGCAGTATCTCAGACAGGTACTACGAGCAGTACTTC.

The chain uses TRBV9 and TRBJ2-7, with 11 nucleotides matching TRBD2. With V trimmed by 4 bases and J by 6 bases, 9 bases remained unmatched. The CDR3 length is 15 residues. Germline V gives CDR1 SGDLS, CDR2 YYNGEE. CDR3 residues: CASSPLAGGPGEQYF. The DNA for the CDR3 is TGTGCCAGCAGCCCGTTAGCGGGAGGGCCGGGCGAGCAGTACTTC.

The gene calls are TRBV7-8 and TRBJ1-1; possibly TRBD1 for D (5 bases). Trimming removed 5 bases at V and 6 bases at J, with 16 bases between. The CDR3 totals 14 residues. CDR1 and CDR2 from the germline V gene are SGHVS and FQNEAQ. The DNA of the CDR3 is TGTGCCAGCAGCCTTTACAGGCTCGGGGCTGAAGCTTTCTTT. Its protein product is CASSLYRLGAEAFF.

This clone is categorized as large. The rearrangement uses TRBV13 and TRBJ2-4, with TRBD2 identical over 12 bases. Germline V CDR1 and CDR2: PRHDT, FYEKMQ (reference sequence). The CDR3 has 16 residues. V shed 5 bases and J 5 bases; nucleotides not matched to a gene: 7. This chain's CDR3 is CASSPSTSGSENIQYF. The CDR3 DNA follows: TGTGCCAGCAGCCCGTCGACTAGCGGGAGCGAAAACATTCAGTACTTC.

This clone was seen a single time. The V call is TRBV2, the J call TRBJ2-3; D possibly matches TRBD1 or TRBD2 (5 bases each). V dropped 6 bases and J dropped 0 bases, with 10 bases sitting between them. The CDR3 runs to 14 residues. Germline V gene sequence: CDR1 SNHLY, CDR2 FYNNEI. This CDR3 reads CASSVGDSTDTQYF. The CDR3 DNA reads TGTGCCAGCAGCGTAGGGGACAGCACAGATACGCAGTATTTT.

This clone was observed a handful of times. The rearrangement links TRBV6-5 to TRBJ2-1, with 14 positions matching TRBD2. The CDR3 runs to 15 residues. Germline lookup yields CDR1 MNHEY and CDR2 SVGAGI. V trimming: 8 bases; J trimming: 8 bases; junction bases outside the gene matches: 8. Written as DNA, the CDR3 is TGTGCCAGCGAGGGACTAGCGGGAGTGGGCTATGAGCAGTTCTTC. As protein: CASEGLAGVGYEQFF.

The V call is TRBV7-3, the J call TRBJ1-2; the D is unclear. The germline V gene has CDR1 SGHTA and CDR2 FQGTGA. CDR3 length equals 14 residues. V shed 3 bases and J shed 2 bases, with 10 bases lying between them. Here the CDR3 reads CASSFPTDNYGYTF. For the CDR3, the DNA is TGTGCCAGCAGCTTTCCTACAGACAACTATGGCTACACCTTC.

The gene calls are TRBV27 and TRBJ1-6; D is ambiguous. Germline V gene lookup returns CDR1 MNHEY and CDR2 SMNVEV (reference sequence). The CDR3 contains 14 residues. V lost 6 bases and J lost 7, with 13 bases in between. The CDR3 DNA reads TGTGCCAGCAGAGAAGGGCTTGGAAATTCACCCCTCCACTTT. Translated, it gives CASREGLGNSPLHF.

This clone was counted only a few times. The chain recombines TRBV7-9 with TRBJ1-4; D remains unclear. CDR3 size: 15 residues. CDR1 and CDR2 from the germline V gene are SEHNR and FQNEAQ (reference sequence). V shed 1 base and J shed 0 bases, with 6 bases lying between them. CDR3 bases: TGTGCCAGCAGCTTAGTATCAGCAACTAATGAAAAACTGTTTTTT. Protein sequence: CASSLVSATNEKLFF.

This clone was picked up a small number of times. The chain recombines TRBV6-5 with TRBJ2-2; D not certain. CDR3 length: 13 residues. Germline CDR1 is MNHEY and CDR2 is SVGAGI. Trimming took 0 bases from V and 11 from J, leaving 10 bases between them. As DNA, the CDR3 is TGTGCCAGCAGTTACTCAATGGTTGGAGAGCTGTTTTTT. Its protein is CASSYSMVGELFF.

This sequence joins TRBV6-5 and TRBJ1-5, with D perhaps TRBD1 (5 bases). Germline V lookup: CDR1 MNHEY, CDR2 SVGAGI. V lost 4 bases to trimming and J lost 7 bases, with 14 bases between them. The CDR3 is 14 amino acids. The CDR3 region is CASSLGRAGQPQHF. CDR3 in DNA: TGTGCCAGCAGTTTAGGCAGGGCCGGACAGCCCCAGCATTTT.

This chain joins TRBV14 and TRBJ2-1; D gene unclear. The CDR3 contains 14 residues. V dropped 0 bases and J dropped 9 bases, with 12 bases sitting between them. Per the germline V gene, CDR1 is SGHDN and CDR2 is FVKESK. The CDR3: CASSQDRVFREQFF. In DNA, the CDR3 is TGTGCCAGCAGCCAAGACCGGGTCTTCCGTGAGCAGTTCTTC.

In this sample, this clone turned up a few times. The genes are TRBV5-6 and TRBJ2-7; no clear D gene. Trimming removed 4 bases from V and 6 bases from J, with 20 bases in between. The CDR3 spans 15 residues. Germline loops: CDR1 SGHDT, CDR2 YYEEEE. CDR3 nucleotides: TGTGCCAGCAGCCCCGGACCCCCGGTGGCCTCCGAGCAGTACTTC. It codes for CASSPGPPVASEQYF. Full variable domain (rest looked up from reference TRBV5-6 and TRBJ2-7): DAGVTQSPTHLIKTRGQQVTLRCSPKSGHDTVSWYQQALGQGPQFIFQYYEEEERQRGNFPDRFSGHQFPNYSSELNVNALLLGDSALYLCASSPGPPVASEQYFGPGTRLTVT.

The chain links TRBV7-6 to TRBJ1-3; perhaps TRBD1 as D (5 bases). CDR1 SGHVS and CDR2 FNYEAQ come from the germline V gene. V dropped 1 base and J dropped 5 bases, with 6 bases sitting between them. The CDR3 sequence is 13 residues long. The CDR3 DNA follows: TGTGCCAGCAGCTTAGGACAGCGAAACACCATATATTTT. Its translation: CASSLGQRNTIYF.

V and J are TRBV7-9 and TRBJ2-1; 13 bases align to TRBD2. V lost 6 bases, J lost 9 bases, and 8 bases stayed unmatched. The germline V gene has CDR1 SEHNR and CDR2 FQNEAQ (reference sequence). This CDR3 spans 15 amino acids. The CDR3 protein is CASRAGTSGTGEQFF. The CDR3 DNA reads TGTGCCAGCAGGGCCGGGACTAGCGGGACCGGTGAGCAGTTCTTC.

This clone was counted only a few times. The chain links TRBV4-3 to TRBJ2-7; 12 positions match TRBD2. The length of the CDR3 is 14 residues. Germline values: CDR1 LGHNA, CDR2 YSLEER. The V and J ends lost 3 bases and 4 bases, in that order; junction bases with no gene match: 1. Here the CDR3 reads CASSQGTSGYEQYF. CDR3 coding DNA: TGCGCCAGCAGCCAGGGGACTAGCGGGTACGAGCAGTACTTC.

This chain connects TRBV7-2 to TRBJ2-1; the D is unclear. The CDR3 is 12 residues long. Trimming took 4 bases from V and 9 from J, leaving 10 bases between them. The germline V gene has CDR1 SGHTA and CDR2 FQGNSA. The CDR3 here is CASSSTITEQFF. The CDR3 DNA sequence: TGTGCCAGCAGCTCGACAATCACTGAGCAGTTCTTC.